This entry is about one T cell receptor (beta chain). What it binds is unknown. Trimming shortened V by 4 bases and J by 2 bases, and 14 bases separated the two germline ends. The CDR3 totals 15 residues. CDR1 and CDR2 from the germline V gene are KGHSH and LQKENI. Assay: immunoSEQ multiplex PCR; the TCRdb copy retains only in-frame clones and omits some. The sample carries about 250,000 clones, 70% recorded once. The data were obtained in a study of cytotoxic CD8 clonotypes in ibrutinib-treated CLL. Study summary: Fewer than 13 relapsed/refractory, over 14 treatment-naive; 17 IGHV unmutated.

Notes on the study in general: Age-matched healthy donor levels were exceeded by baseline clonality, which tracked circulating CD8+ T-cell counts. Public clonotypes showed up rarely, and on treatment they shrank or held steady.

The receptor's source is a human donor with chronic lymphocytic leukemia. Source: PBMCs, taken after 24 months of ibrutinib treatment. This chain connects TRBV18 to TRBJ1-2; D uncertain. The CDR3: CASSRVGSVNYGYTF. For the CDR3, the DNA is TGTGCCAGCTCACGAGTTGGTAGCGTCAACTATGGCTACACCTTC.